The source of this T cell receptor beta chain is a study of CD8+ T cells in alopecia areata. The treatment: oral pan-JAK inhibitor, 5-10 mg twice daily. The sequencing template was cDNA reverse transcribed from extracted RNA. Here immunoSEQ multiplex PCR was the method, and the copy in TCRdb shows in-frame clones only, minus some. The sample holds about 150,000 clones, 54% seen once. Sequences were derived from CD8+ T cells sorted from blood, sampled at week 4, from a patient treated with tofacitinib. This clonotype originated in a human donor with alopecia areata.

For the CDR3, the DNA is TGTGCCAGCACTCCCGGACGGGATAATTCACCCCTCCACTTT. Translation gives CASTPGRDNSPLHF. The rearrangement uses TRBV6-5 and TRBJ1-6; D gene uncertain. The CDR3 totals 14 residues. V was clipped by 7 bases and J by 5 bases, with 12 bases between them. CDR1 MNHEY and CDR2 SVGAGI come from the germline V gene.